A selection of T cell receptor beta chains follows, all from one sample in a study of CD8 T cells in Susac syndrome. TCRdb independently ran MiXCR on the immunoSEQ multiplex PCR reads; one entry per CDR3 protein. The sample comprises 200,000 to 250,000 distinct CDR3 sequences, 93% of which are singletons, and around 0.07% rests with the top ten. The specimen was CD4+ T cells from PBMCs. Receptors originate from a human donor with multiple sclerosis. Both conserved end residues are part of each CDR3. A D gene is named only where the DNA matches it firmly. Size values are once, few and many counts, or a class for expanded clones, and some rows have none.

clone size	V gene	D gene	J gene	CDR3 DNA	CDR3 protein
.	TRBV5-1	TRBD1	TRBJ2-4	TGCGCCAGCAGCGGGGGACAGGGGGCAAACATTCAGTACTTC	CASSGGQGANIQYF
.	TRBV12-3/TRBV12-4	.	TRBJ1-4	TGTGCCAGCAGTCCCGACAGTGAAAAACTGTTTTTT	CASSPDSEKLFF
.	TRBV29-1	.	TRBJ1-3	TGCAGCGCCTCAAGGGGATCCGGAAACACCATATATTTT	CSASRGSGNTIYF
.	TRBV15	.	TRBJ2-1	TGTGCCATCTCCTGGGGAGAGGCCTACAATGAGCAGTTCTTC	CAISWGEAYNEQFF
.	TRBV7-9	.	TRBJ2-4	TGTGCCAGCAGCTTAATCAGCCTGAAGGGTCTTCCCAAAAACATTCAGTACTTC	CASSLISLKGLPKNIQYF
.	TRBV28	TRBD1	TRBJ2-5	TGTGCCAGCAGTCCAACAGGGGTGGTAGAGACCCAGTACTTC	CASSPTGVVETQYF
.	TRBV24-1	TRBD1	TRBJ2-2	TGTGCCACCAGTGATTTGGTCCAGGGGGCGTCCGGGGAGCTGTTTTTT	CATSDLVQGASGELFF
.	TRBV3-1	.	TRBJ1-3	TGTGCCAGCAGCCAAGGCGCAGGGCACTCTGGAAACACCATATATTTT	CASSQGAGHSGNTIYF
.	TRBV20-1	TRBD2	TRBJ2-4	TGCAGTGCGCAGCCTAGCGGAGGAGTGGCCAAAAACATTCAGTACTTC	CSAQPSGGVAKNIQYF
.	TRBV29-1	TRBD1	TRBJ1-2	TGCAGCGTTCGGGACAGGTCGAACTATGGCTACACCTTC	CSVRDRSNYGYTF
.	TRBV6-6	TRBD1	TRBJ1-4	TGTGCCAGCAGTGACAGGGGATCAACTAATGAAAAACTGTTTTTT	CASSDRGSTNEKLFF
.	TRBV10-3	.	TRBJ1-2	TGTGCCATCAGTGAAGGGGAGGGCGACTACTATGGCTACACCTTC	CAISEGEGDYYGYTF
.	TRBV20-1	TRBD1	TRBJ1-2	TGCAGTGCTCTAGCGGGGACAGTTATCAACCCCTCAGGGACTAACTATGGCTACACCTTC	CSALAGTVINPSGTNYGYTF
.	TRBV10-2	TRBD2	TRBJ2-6	TGCGCCAGCGGGCTGGGGGGGTCTGGGGCCAACGTCCTGACTTTC	CASGLGGSGANVLTF
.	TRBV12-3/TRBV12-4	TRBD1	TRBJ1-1	TGTGCCAGCAGGCCACAGGGGGGAGGCACTGAAGCTTTCTTT	CASRPQGGGTEAFF
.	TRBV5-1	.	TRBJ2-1	TGCGCCAGCAGCTTGGGGCCTGGCCAGTTCTTC	CASSLGPGQFF
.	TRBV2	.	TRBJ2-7	TGTGCCAGCAGTGGGCCCCCCCTCTACGAGTCGCAGTACTTC	CASSGPPLYESQYF
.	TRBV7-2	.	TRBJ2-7	TGTGCCAGCAGCTTACGGCTGGGGAGCGACGAGCAGTACTTC	CASSLRLGSDEQYF
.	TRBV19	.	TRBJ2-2	TGTGCCAGTAGTATTGAAGGACACCCTTCCGGGGAGCTGTTTTTT	CASSIEGHPSGELFF
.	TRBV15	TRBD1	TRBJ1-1	TGTGCCACCAGCGGGGACAGGAACAAGAACACTGAAGCTTTCTTT	CATSGDRNKNTEAFF
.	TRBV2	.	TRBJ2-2	TGTGCCAGCAGCTGGGGTTTCGGGGAGCTGTTTTTT	CASSWGFGELFF
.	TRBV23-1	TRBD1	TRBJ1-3	TGCGCCAGCAGTCAATCGAAGACAGGGGGCGACATATATTTT	CASSQSKTGGDIYF
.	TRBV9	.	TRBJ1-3	TGTGCCAGCAGCGTCCAGGGGACGAGCTCTGGAAACACCATATATTTT	CASSVQGTSSGNTIYF
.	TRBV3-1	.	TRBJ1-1	TGTGCCAGCAGCCAAGAGTCTCAGGCGAACACTGAAGCTTTCTTT	CASSQESQANTEAFF
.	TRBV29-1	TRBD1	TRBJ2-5	TGCAGCGTTCCCCCATTGACATTGACAGGGGGCCAGGGGACCCAGTACTTC	CSVPPLTLTGGQGTQYF
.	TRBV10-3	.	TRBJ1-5	TGTGCCATCAGGGACGGTTCAGGGCAGCCCCAGCATTTT	CAIRDGSGQPQHF
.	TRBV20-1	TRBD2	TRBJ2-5	TGCAGTGCTAGAGCGGGCGGGAGCCGGGGGGAGACCCAGTACTTC	CSARAGGSRGETQYF
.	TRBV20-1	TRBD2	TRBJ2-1	TGCAGTGCCACTAGCGGGAGAAACCCCAATGAGCAGTTCTTC	CSATSGRNPNEQFF
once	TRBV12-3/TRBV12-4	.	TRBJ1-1	TGTGCCAGCAGTTTCCAGGGAGGGGGCACTGAAGCTTTCTTT	CASSFQGGGTEAFF
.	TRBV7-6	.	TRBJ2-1	TGTGCCAGCAGCAGAACGACTAGAAGGCGCGAGCAGTTCTTC	CASSRTTRRREQFF
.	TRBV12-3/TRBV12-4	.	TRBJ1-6	TGTGCCAGCAGTTTCGGGCCACGTAATTCACCCCTCCACTTT	CASSFGPRNSPLHF
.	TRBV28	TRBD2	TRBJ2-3	TGTGCCAGCAACCTACCGGGACTAGTAGATACGCAGTATTTT	CASNLPGLVDTQYF
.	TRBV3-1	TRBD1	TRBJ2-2	TGTGCCACCGCCCAATGGGTGGGGACAGGGGTCGCAACGAACACCGGGGAGCTGTTTTTT	CATAQWVGTGVATNTGELFF
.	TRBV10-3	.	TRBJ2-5	TGTGCCATCAGTGCGCGGGGGCCTCAAGAGACCCAGTACTTC	CAISARGPQETQYF
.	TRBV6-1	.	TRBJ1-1	TGTGCCAGCAGTGAATATGGTCCGACCTACACTGAAGCTTTCTTT	CASSEYGPTYTEAFF
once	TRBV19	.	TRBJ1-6	TGTGCCAGTAGTAGGACTATTGGGGCAGATTCACCCCTCCACTTT	CASSRTIGADSPLHF
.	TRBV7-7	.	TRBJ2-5	TGTGCCAGCAGCGCGAACCCGGGACGGCAAGAGACCCAGTACTTC	CASSANPGRQETQYF
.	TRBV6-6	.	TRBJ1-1	TGTGCCAGCAGACGGGCTAGTGGTTGGGTGGACACTGAAGCTTTCTTT	CASRRASGWVDTEAFF
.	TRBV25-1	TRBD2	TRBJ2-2	TGTGCCAGCAGTGAATCTCGAACTAGCGGGGGGGCCACCGGGGAGCTGTTTTTT	CASSESRTSGGATGELFF
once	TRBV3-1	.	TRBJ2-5	TGTGCCAGCAGCCAATTCCAGATGAGTCAAGAGACCCAGTACTTC	CASSQFQMSQETQYF
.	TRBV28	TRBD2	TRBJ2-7	TGTGCCAGCAGTATCGGGGCTAGCGGGGTAACCTACGAGCAGTACTTC	CASSIGASGVTYEQYF
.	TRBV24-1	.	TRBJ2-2	TGTGCCACCAGTGATTTCGTTTCCATCGGGGGGAACACCGGGGAGCTGTTTTTT	CATSDFVSIGGNTGELFF
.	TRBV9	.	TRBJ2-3	TGTGCCAGCAGCGTGAATTCCCGACAGAGCACAGATACGCAGTATTTT	CASSVNSRQSTDTQYF
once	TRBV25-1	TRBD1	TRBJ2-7	TGTGCCAGCAGTCAACAGGGGCCCTACGAGCAGTACTTC	CASSQQGPYEQYF
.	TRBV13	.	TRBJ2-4	TGTGCCAACGAAATGCCAGTAGCCAAAAACATTCAGTACTTC	CANEMPVAKNIQYF
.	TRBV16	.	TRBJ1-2	TGTGCCAGCAGCCAATTCGCGGGGGAGAGGGCTGGCTACACCTTC	CASSQFAGERAGYTF
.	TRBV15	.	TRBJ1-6	TGTGCCACCAGCAGAGATGGGGGGCTACAGGCTAGCTCCTATAATTCACCCCTCCACTTT	CATSRDGGLQASSYNSPLHF
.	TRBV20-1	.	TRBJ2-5	TGCAGTGCTAGAGACCCGGTCGGCGGAGGGGCGGTGGAGACCCAGTACTTC	CSARDPVGGGAVETQYF
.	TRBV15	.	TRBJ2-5	TGTGCCACCAGCAGAGATGGAGAGGGCATAGAGACCCAGTACTTC	CATSRDGEGIETQYF